This T cell receptor beta chain was obtained from a study of early T cells in non-severe SARS-CoV-2 infection. V dropped 6 bases and J dropped 4 bases, with 13 bases sitting between them. The length of the CDR3 is 13 residues. TCRdb itself ran the 5' RACE reads through MiXCR, one entry per CDR3 protein. The sample consists of fewer than 65,000 distinct CDR3 sequences, around 12% of them appearing once. Sequenced: whole blood. This chain links TRBV12-3 or TRBV12-4 with TRBJ2-7, with D perhaps TRBD1 (6 bases). The receptor was derived from an adult who was a healthcare worker with PCR-confirmed SARS-CoV-2 infection or an uninfected control (not recorded which). This chain's CDR3 is CASRKQGWYEQYF. The DNA for the CDR3 is TGTGCCAGCAGAAAGCAGGGGTGGTACGAGCAGTACTTC.